Presented here are 27 T cell receptor beta chains from one specimen sequenced in a study of technical replicates of blood from a few donors. TCRdb's table, derived via immunoSEQ multiplex PCR, lists solely in-frame clones and lacks some. Here the sample spans about 74,000 clones, approximately 95% being singletons. Source material: T cells isolated from PBMCs. The source of these receptors is a human donor in good health.

V is TRBV6-1 and J is TRBJ1-5; 7 bases line up with TRBD1. CDR1 is MNHNS and CDR2 is SASEGT in the germline V gene. The CDR3 is 15 residues long. Losses at the gene ends were 6 bases for V and 5 bases for J; bases not matched to a gene: 10. CDR3 in amino acids: CASRVGQVRDQPQHF. The CDR3 DNA sequence: TGTGCCAGCAGGGTAGGACAGGTGAGGGATCAGCCCCAGCATTTT.

The CDR3, as DNA: TGTGCCAGCAGTGCTCAGGGGGGCGGGGTGTACAATGAGCAGTTCTTC. Translating it yields CASSAQGGGVYNEQFF. The chain employs TRBV6-1 and TRBJ2-1; perhaps TRBD1 as D (7 bases). The V end was cut by 4 bases, the J end by 4 bases, with 17 bases between. The CDR3 runs 16 residues. Per germline, CDR1 MNHNS and CDR2 SASEGT.

A single count supports this clone. V and J are TRBV7-9 and TRBJ1-5, with a possible D match to TRBD1 (6 bases). The CDR3 contains 16 residues. V lost 3 bases, J lost 1 base, and 13 bases lay in between. Germline V gives CDR1 SEHNR, CDR2 FQNEAQ (reference sequence). CDR3 region: CASSFGGEGSNQPQHF. CDR3 DNA: TGTGCCAGCAGCTTTGGGGGCGAGGGAAGCAATCAGCCCCAGCATTTT.

The rearrangement joins TRBV29-1 to TRBJ1-1; no reliable D call. This CDR3 contains 13 residues. Germline values: CDR1 SQVTM, CDR2 ANQGSEA. V lost 5 bases, J lost 0 bases, and 10 bases lay in between. CDR3 sequence (DNA): TGCAGCGTTTTCCGGGGTCTGAACACTGAAGCTTTCTTT. Protein product: CSVFRGLNTEAFF.

The table lists this clone with a few counts. In DNA, the CDR3 is TGTGCCTGGAGTGTCGGGTCGGGCACTGAAGCTTTCTTT. Translating gives CAWSVGSGTEAFF. This chain joins TRBV30 and TRBJ1-1; D not certain. V was cut by 0 bases and J by 4 bases, with 9 bases left in between. The CDR3 is 13 residues long. CDR1 and CDR2 from the germline V gene are GTSNPN and SVGIG (reference sequence).

This sequence joins TRBV7-9 and TRBJ2-2, with TRBD2 matching over 7 bases. Germline CDR1 reads SEHNR; CDR2 reads FQNEAQ (reference sequence). The CDR3 covers 15 residues. Unmatched junction bases numbered 4, after V lost 4 bases and J lost 2 bases. CDR3 in amino acids: CASSWSGANTGELFF. DNA of the CDR3: TGTGCCAGCAGCTGGAGCGGGGCCAACACCGGGGAGCTGTTTTTT.

The chain couples TRBV18 to TRBJ2-6; D might be TRBD1 (6 bases). V dropped 5 bases and J dropped 2 bases, with 10 bases sitting between them. Looked up from germline, CDR1 is KGHSH and CDR2 is LQKENI. This CDR3 has 15 amino acids. CDR3 residues: CASSEQGAGANVLTF. The CDR3 DNA reads TGTGCCAGCTCAGAACAGGGTGCTGGGGCCAACGTCCTGACTTTC.

This rearrangement joins TRBV27 to TRBJ2-7; TRBD1 is a possible D gene (5 bases). V lost 8 bases and J 5 bases, leaving 19 bases between the germline ends. Germline V gene sequence: CDR1 MNHEY, CDR2 SMNVEV (reference sequence). The CDR3 totals 14 residues. CDR3 DNA: TGTGCCAGCCAGCGAGTATCGCAGGGTAACGAGCAGTACTTC. This gives the protein CASQRVSQGNEQYF.

CDR3 sequence: CASSGAGQGATGELFF. In nucleotides, the CDR3 is TGTGCCAGCAGTGGGGCGGGACAGGGGGCCACCGGGGAGCTGTTTTTT. This rearrangement joins TRBV25-1 to TRBJ2-2, with 12 nucleotides matching TRBD1. V lost 4 bases to trimming and J lost 4 bases; unmatched junction nucleotides: 4. This CDR3 is built from 16 residues. Germline V gene sequence: CDR1 MGHDK, CDR2 SYGVNS.

The chain uses TRBV6-5 and TRBJ1-4; D is perhaps TRBD1 (6 bases). The V gene's germline CDR1 is MNHEY and CDR2 SVGAGI. V gave up 7 bases and J gave up 3 bases, with 9 bases separating them. The CDR3 length is 13 residues. For the CDR3, the DNA is TGTGCCAGCATGGGGGCTGCTAATGAAAAACTGTTTTTT. This encodes CASMGAANEKLFF.

Worth noting for this clone: Additional DNA sequences in this sample encode the identical CDR3. This sequence joins TRBV7-3 and TRBJ1-4; TRBD1 aligns across 8 bases. V trimming: 5 bases; J trimming: 8 bases; junction bases outside the gene matches: 4. From germline, CDR1 is SGHTA and CDR2 FQGTGA. CDR3 length: 13 residues. The CDR3: CASSPGQGEKLFF. Written as DNA, the CDR3 is TGTGCCAGCAGCCCCGGACAGGGAGAAAAACTGTTTTTT. Filled out from reference TRBV7-3 and TRBJ1-4, the complete variable domain reads GAGVSQTPSNKVTEKGKYVELRCDPISGHTALYWYRQSLGQGPEFLIYFQGTGAADDSGLPNDRFFAVRPEGSVSTLKIQRTERGDSAVYLCASSPGQGEKLFFGSGTQLSVL.

V and J are TRBV29-1 and TRBJ1-1; TRBD1 is a possible D gene (6 bases). The CDR3 is 13 residues long. The V end lost 7 bases, the J end lost 3 bases, and 15 bases lay between the germline ends. Germline CDR1 is SQVTM and CDR2 is ANQGSEA. The CDR3 DNA reads TGCAGCGCCGCCGGAAGACAGGACACTGAAGCTTTCTTT. It is translated as CSAAGRQDTEAFF.

This sequence joins TRBV5-1 and TRBJ2-2; D is possibly TRBD2 (5 bases). CDR1 is SGHRS, CDR2 YFSETQ, per germline. V was pared by 0 bases and J by 6 bases, with 12 bases between. The CDR3 totals 15 residues. The CDR3 here is CASSLAGTRAGELFF. In nucleotides, the CDR3 is TGCGCCAGCAGCTTGGCAGGAACGCGGGCCGGGGAGCTGTTTTTT.

The rearrangement links TRBV5-1 to TRBJ2-3; a weak D match, TRBD2 (6 bases). Germline loops: CDR1 SGHRS, CDR2 YFSETQ. CDR3 length: 15 amino acids. V lost 2 bases, J lost 2 bases, and 12 bases lay in between. CDR3 nucleotides: TGCGCCAGCAGCTTCACTAGCTGGGTCACAGATACGCAGTATTTT. It is translated as CASSFTSWVTDTQYF.

The chain uses TRBV7-9 and TRBJ2-7, with 10 bases fitting TRBD1. The germline gives CDR1 SEHNR, CDR2 FQNEAQ (reference sequence). V lost 5 bases to trimming and J lost 1 base; unmatched junction nucleotides: 2. The CDR3 sequence is 14 residues long. CDR3 amino acids: CASSTGQGSYEQYF. CDR3 in DNA: TGTGCCAGCAGCACGGGACAGGGGTCCTACGAGCAGTACTTC.

The chain is built from TRBV4-1 and TRBJ1-5, with TRBD1 matching 7 bases. The CDR3 contains 17 residues. Germline CDR1 is MGHRA and CDR2 is YSYEKL. The V gene end was trimmed by 0 bases and the J gene end by 4 bases; junction bases not matched to a gene: 9. As DNA, the CDR3 is TGCGCCAGCAGCCAAGAGTCTTTAGGCAGGGGGAATCAGCCCCAGCATTTT. This sequence encodes CASSQESLGRGNQPQHF.

V is TRBV4-2 and J is TRBJ2-7; 12 bases line up with TRBD2. The CDR3 length is 15 residues. Germline values: CDR1 LGHNA, CDR2 YNFKEQ. With V trimmed by 4 bases and J by 6 bases, 7 bases remained unmatched. In DNA form, the CDR3 reads TGTGCCAGCAGCCGAGGAGGACTAGCGGGAAGCGAGCAGTACTTC. Its protein is CASSRGGLAGSEQYF.

The rearrangement joins TRBV5-4 to TRBJ2-5, with 7 bases lining up with TRBD2. The CDR3 contains 15 residues. Looked up from germline, CDR1 is SGHNT and CDR2 is YYREEE (reference sequence). V shed 0 bases and J 5 bases; nucleotides not matched to a gene: 7. The CDR3 loop reads CASSLGTAGGETQYF. CDR3 bases: TGTGCCAGCAGCTTGGGGACTGCCGGGGGGGAGACCCAGTACTTC. Based on the CDR3 plus reference TRBV5-4 and TRBJ2-5, the full variable domain is ETGVTQSPTHLIKTRGQQVTLRCSSQSGHNTVSWYQQALGQGPQFIFQYYREEENGRGNFPPRFSGLQFPNYSSELNVNALELDDSALYLCASSLGTAGGETQYFGPGTRLLVL.

This chain connects TRBV2 to TRBJ2-5, with TRBD1 as a possible D gene (6 bases). The germline V gene encodes CDR1 SNHLY and CDR2 FYNNEI. The CDR3 has 13 residues. V lost 7 bases to trimming and J lost 2 bases, with 11 bases between them. The CDR3 DNA follows: TGTGCCAGCAAGGGGGTTTGGCAAGAGACCCAGTACTTC. This translates into CASKGVWQETQYF.

The table lists this clone with a few counts. The chain recombines TRBV30 with TRBJ1-1, with D perhaps TRBD1 (6 bases). V was shortened by 5 bases and J by 4 bases, with 14 bases between the two germline ends. The germline V gene encodes CDR1 GTSNPN and CDR2 SVGIG (reference sequence). CDR3 size: 13 residues. This CDR3 reads CAWVQGATTEAFF. The CDR3 DNA sequence: TGTGCCTGGGTACAGGGCGCGACCACTGAAGCTTTCTTT.

The chain uses TRBV4-1 and TRBJ2-7, with 10 bases that match TRBD1. The V segment lost 4 bases and the J segment 5 bases; nucleotides outside the gene matches: 11. This CDR3 spans 16 amino acids. Looked up from germline, CDR1 is MGHRA and CDR2 is YSYEKL. Here the CDR3 reads CASSRPGTGVGNEQYF. CDR3 coding DNA: TGCGCCAGCAGCCGTCCCGGGACAGGGGTAGGGAACGAGCAGTACTTC.

The V and J genes are TRBV6-4 and TRBJ1-2, with D maybe TRBD1 (5 bases). V was clipped by 6 bases and J by 8 bases, with 19 bases between them. This CDR3 is built from 14 residues. The germline V gene encodes CDR1 MRHNA and CDR2 SNTAGT. The CDR3 bases are TGTGCCAGCAGGGGGATCGGGCAGGGAGGCGGCTACACCTTC. Its translation is CASRGIGQGGGYTF.

The rearrangement joins TRBV29-1 to TRBJ2-7; TRBD1 might be the D (6 bases). The CDR3 sequence is 14 residues long. Per germline, CDR1 SQVTM and CDR2 ANQGSEA. CDR3: CSATGQKNSYEQYF. The CDR3 DNA sequence: TGCAGTGCAACCGGACAGAAAAACTCCTACGAGCAGTACTTC.

The rearrangement links TRBV15 to TRBJ1-2; 7 bases are a match to TRBD1. The V gene's germline CDR1 is LNHNV and CDR2 YYDKDF (reference sequence). CDR3 length: 15 amino acids. With V trimmed by 1 base and J by 4 bases, 6 bases remained unmatched. The CDR3 sequence is CATSRGEGAGYGYTF. The DNA for the CDR3 is TGTGCCACCAGCAGAGGTGAGGGGGCCGGCTATGGCTACACCTTC.

The chain couples TRBV9 to TRBJ2-7; the match to TRBD1 covers 7 bases. V trimming: 1 base; J trimming: 6 bases; junction bases outside the gene matches: 7. Germline V gene lookup returns CDR1 SGDLS and CDR2 YYNGEE. The CDR3 is 14 residues long. CDR3 loop: CASSVNWAGGEQYF. DNA of the CDR3: TGTGCCAGCAGCGTAAATTGGGCAGGGGGCGAGCAGTACTTC.

The gene calls are TRBV9 and TRBJ2-3, with 9 bases that match TRBD2. The CDR3 runs to 18 residues. Per germline, CDR1 SGDLS and CDR2 YYNGEE. With V trimmed by 0 bases and J by 0 bases, 8 bases remained unmatched. CDR3 loop: CASSVVDSGGLSTDTQYF. The CDR3 DNA follows: TGTGCCAGCAGCGTAGTAGATAGCGGGGGCCTGAGCACAGATACGCAGTATTTT.

V and J are TRBV18 and TRBJ1-1; D not resolved. Germline V gene data show CDR1 as KGHSH and CDR2 as LQKENI. Deletions cut 3 bases from V and 2 bases from J, with 16 bases between. The CDR3 is made up of 16 amino acids. In DNA, the CDR3 is TGTGCCAGCTCACCCTCTACGGGGAGGTTAAACACTGAAGCTTTCTTT. It encodes CASSPSTGRLNTEAFF.